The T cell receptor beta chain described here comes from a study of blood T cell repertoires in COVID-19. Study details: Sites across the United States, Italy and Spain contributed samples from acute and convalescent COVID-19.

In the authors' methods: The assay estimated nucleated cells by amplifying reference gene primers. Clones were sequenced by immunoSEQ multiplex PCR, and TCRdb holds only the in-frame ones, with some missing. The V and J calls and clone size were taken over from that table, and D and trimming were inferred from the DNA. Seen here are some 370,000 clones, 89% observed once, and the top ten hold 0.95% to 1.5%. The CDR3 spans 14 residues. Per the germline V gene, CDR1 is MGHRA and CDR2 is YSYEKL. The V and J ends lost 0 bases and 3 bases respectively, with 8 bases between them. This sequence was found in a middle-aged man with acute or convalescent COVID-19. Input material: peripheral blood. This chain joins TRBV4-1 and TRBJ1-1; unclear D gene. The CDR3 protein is CASSQEREYTEAFF. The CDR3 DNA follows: TGCGCCAGCAGCCAAGAAAGAGAATACACTGAAGCTTTCTTT.